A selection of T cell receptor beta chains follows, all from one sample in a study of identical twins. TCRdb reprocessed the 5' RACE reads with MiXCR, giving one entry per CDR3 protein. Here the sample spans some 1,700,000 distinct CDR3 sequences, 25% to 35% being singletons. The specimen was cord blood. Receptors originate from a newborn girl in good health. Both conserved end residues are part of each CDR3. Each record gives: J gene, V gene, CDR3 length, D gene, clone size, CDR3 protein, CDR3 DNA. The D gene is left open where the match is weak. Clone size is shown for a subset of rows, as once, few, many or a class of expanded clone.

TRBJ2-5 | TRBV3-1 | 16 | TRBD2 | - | CASSLTSGGKKETQYF | TGTGCCAGCAGCCTGACTAGCGGGGGAAAAAAAGAGACCCAGTACTTC
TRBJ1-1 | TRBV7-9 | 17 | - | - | CASSLRGGTGIDTEAFF | TGTGCCAGCAGCTTAAGGGGCGGGACGGGGATTGACACTGAAGCTTTCTTT
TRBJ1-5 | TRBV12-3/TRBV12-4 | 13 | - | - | CASSLRASQPQHF | TGTGCCAGCAGTTTACGGGCAAGTCAGCCCCAGCATTTT
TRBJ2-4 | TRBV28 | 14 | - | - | CASSLYPGSYGQYF | TGTGCCAGCAGTTTATATCCTGGCTCCTACGGGCAGTACTTC
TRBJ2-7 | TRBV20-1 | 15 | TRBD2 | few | CSARGTIGRYSEQYF | TGCAGTGCTAGGGGGACTATCGGGAGGTATAGCGAGCAGTACTTC
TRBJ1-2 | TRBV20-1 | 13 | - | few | CSASRGGSYGYTF | TGCAGTGCTAGTCGGGGGGGAAGCTATGGCTACACCTTC
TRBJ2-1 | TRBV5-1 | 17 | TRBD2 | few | CASSKRLAGVSYNEQFF | TGCGCCAGCAGCAAGCGACTAGCGGGAGTGAGCTACAATGAGCAGTTCTTC
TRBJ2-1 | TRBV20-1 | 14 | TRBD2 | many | CSALAGATYNEQFF | TGCAGTGCTCTAGCGGGCGCGACCTACAATGAGCAGTTCTTC
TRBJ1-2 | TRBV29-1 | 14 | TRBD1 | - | CSVDLGTGGYGYTF | TGCAGCGTTGACTTAGGGACAGGGGGCTATGGCTACACCTTC
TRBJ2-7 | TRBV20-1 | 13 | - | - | CSAEATRNYEQYF | TGCAGTGCCGAAGCGACTAGAAACTACGAGCAGTACTTC